This T cell receptor beta chain was retrieved from a study of radiation and T cells in renal cell carcinoma. TCRdb keeps only in-frame clones here, not all; method: immunoSEQ multiplex PCR. The data show about 160,000 clones, with less than 90% seen just once and 3.5% to 5% held by the top ten. Time point: baseline pretreatment blood. Treatment described: 15 Gy SBRT to primary tumor, nephrectomy 4 weeks later. The receptor comes from a woman in her 70s with renal cell carcinoma. Sequencing used blood, obtained from a patient whose treatment included radiotherapy and nephrectomy.

As DNA, the CDR3 is TGTGATTCGGGGACCTATGGCTACACCTTC. Amino acids: CDSGTYGYTF. The chain has TRBV27 and TRBJ1-2; the D gene is possibly TRBD1 (5 bases). Germline values: CDR1 MNHEY, CDR2 SMNVEV (reference sequence). This CDR3 spans 10 amino acids.